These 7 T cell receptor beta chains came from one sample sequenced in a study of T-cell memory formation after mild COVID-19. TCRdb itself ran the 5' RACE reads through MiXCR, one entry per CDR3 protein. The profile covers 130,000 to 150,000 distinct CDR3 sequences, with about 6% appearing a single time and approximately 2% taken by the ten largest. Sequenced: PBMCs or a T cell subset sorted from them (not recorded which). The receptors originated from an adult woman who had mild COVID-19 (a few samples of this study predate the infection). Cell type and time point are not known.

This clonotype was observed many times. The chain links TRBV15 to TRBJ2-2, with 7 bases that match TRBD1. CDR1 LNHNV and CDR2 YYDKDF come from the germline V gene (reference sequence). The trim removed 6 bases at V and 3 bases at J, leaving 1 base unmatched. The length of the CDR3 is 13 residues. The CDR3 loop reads CATSTGDTGELFF. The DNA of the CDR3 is TGTGCCACCAGTACAGGGGACACCGGGGAGCTGTTTTTT.

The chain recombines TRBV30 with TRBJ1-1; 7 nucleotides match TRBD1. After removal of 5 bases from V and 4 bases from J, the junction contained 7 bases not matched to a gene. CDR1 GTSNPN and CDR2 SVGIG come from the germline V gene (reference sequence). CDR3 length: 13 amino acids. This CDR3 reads CAWQSGGFTEAFF. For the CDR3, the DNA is TGTGCCTGGCAATCAGGGGGTTTCACTGAAGCTTTCTTT.

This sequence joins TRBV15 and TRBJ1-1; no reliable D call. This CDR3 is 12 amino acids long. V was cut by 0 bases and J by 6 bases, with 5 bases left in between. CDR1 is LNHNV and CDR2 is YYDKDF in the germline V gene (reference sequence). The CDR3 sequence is CATSRDVAEAFF. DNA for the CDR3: TGTGCCACCAGCAGAGATGTGGCTGAAGCTTTCTTT.

Here the CDR3 DNA reads TGTGCCAGCAGTAGGGACGGGACAGGGGGCTTTTACGAGCAGTACTTC. Translation gives CASSRDGTGGFYEQYF. The chain carries TRBV27 and TRBJ2-7; 12 bases line up with TRBD1. The J segment lost 4 bases and the V segment lost 5 bases, leaving 9 bases of the junction unmatched. The CDR3 totals 16 residues. Per the germline V gene, CDR1 is MNHEY and CDR2 is SMNVEV (reference sequence).

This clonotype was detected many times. CDR3 sequence: CASSRTGGYNEQFF. The CDR3 DNA follows: TGTGCCAGCAGTAGGACGGGAGGGTACAATGAGCAGTTCTTC. The rearrangement joins TRBV25-1 to TRBJ2-1; 8 nucleotides agree with TRBD2. Trimming removed 5 bases from V and 4 bases from J; junction bases left unmatched: 4. This CDR3 region has 14 residues. The germline V gene encodes CDR1 MGHDK and CDR2 SYGVNS.

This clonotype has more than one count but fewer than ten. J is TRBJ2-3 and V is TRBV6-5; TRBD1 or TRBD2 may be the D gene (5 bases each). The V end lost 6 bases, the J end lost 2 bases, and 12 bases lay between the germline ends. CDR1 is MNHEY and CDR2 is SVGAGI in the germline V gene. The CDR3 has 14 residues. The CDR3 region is CASRTGLNTDTQYF. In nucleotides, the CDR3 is TGTGCCAGCAGAACGGGGCTCAACACAGATACGCAGTATTTT.

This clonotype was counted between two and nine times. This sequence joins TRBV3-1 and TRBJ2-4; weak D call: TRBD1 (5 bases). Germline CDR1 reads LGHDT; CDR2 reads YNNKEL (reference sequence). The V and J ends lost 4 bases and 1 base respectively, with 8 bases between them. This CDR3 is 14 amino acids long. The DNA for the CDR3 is TGTGCCAGCAGCCTCAGGGTGGCCAAAAACATTCAGTACTTC. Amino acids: CASSLRVAKNIQYF.